The 2 T cell receptor beta chains below come from one sample, sequenced in a study of T cell changes during pregnancy in multiple sclerosis. Sequenced by immunoSEQ multiplex PCR; TCRdb stores in-frame clones only, minus some. The table includes around 130,000 clones, approximately 94% detected once. The material was peripheral blood, obtained before pregnancy. Receptors originate from a female donor with multiple sclerosis, enrolled in a pregnancy study.

The genes are TRBV19 and TRBJ1-5; TRBD1 agrees at 7 bases. The ends lost 5 bases at V and 7 bases at J; junction bases unmatched: 5. This CDR3 has 13 residues. The germline gives CDR1 LNHDA, CDR2 SQIVND (reference sequence). CDR3 sequence reads: CASSDRAGQPQHF. Written as DNA, the CDR3 is TGTGCCAGTAGTGACAGGGCAGGCCAGCCCCAGCATTTT.

The chain employs TRBV29-1 and TRBJ2-1; TRBD2 might be the D (5 bases). The CDR3 is 12 amino acids. The ends were cut back, 7 bases at V and 9 bases at J, with 16 bases in the middle. CDR1 and CDR2 (germline): SQVTM, ANQGSEA. The CDR3 here is CSAFNPGFEQFF. CDR3 coding DNA: TGCAGCGCGTTTAATCCGGGGTTTGAGCAGTTCTTC.